This entry concerns a single T cell receptor (beta chain). Its antigen is unidentified. The conserved phenylalanine or tryptophan is not found at the CDR3 terminus, so this likely reflects a read error. This entry comes from a study of cytomegalovirus exposure and HLA in healthy donors. Whole-study context: Earlier, approximately 110 million unique TCR beta sequences were recovered from 170 million or so T cells by an analysis. Of the donors genotyped, approximately 410 in all, 75% to 85% fell in the Caucasian-associated ancestry cluster. Study-level findings and limits: Relative to the approximately 700-donor mean, N-insertions were reportedly fewer in an Asian-associated ancestry cluster in a later analysis. Upon later analysis, HLA-associated TCR beta chains proved more clonally expanded than other, equally common chains.

PCR used 60 Vbeta primers and 13 Jbeta primers. Libraries were prepared by immunoSEQ multiplex PCR; TCRdb keeps only in-frame clonotypes and omits some of them. The sample's table shows about 160,000 clones. Per the germline V gene, CDR1 is WNHNN and CDR2 is SYGVQD (reference sequence). Trimming stripped 0 bases from V and 5 bases from J, with 13 bases between. CDR3 length equals 15 residues. The TCR comes from a woman aged 60 to 75 in good health and CMV-seronegative. The chain has TRBV10-1 and TRBJ1-1; TRBD1 might be the D (6 bases). Sequences were obtained from PBMCs. The CDR3 DNA reads TGCGCCAGCAGTGAGTCCCCCACAGGGTCTACTGAAGCTTTCTCT. Residues: CASSESPTGSTEAFS.